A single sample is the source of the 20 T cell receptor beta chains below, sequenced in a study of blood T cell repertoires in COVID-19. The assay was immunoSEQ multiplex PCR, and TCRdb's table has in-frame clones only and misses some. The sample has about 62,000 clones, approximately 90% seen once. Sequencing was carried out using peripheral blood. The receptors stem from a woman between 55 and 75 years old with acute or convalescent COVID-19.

In DNA, the CDR3 is TGTGCCAGCTCACAGACAGGGCCGCAATCACCCCTCCACTTT. Protein sequence: CASSQTGPQSPLHF. V usage is TRBV18 and J usage is TRBJ1-6, with TRBD1 matching over 7 bases. Germline CDR1 KGHSH, CDR2 LQKENI. V lost 4 bases, J lost 10 bases, and 7 bases stayed unmatched. The CDR3 length is 14 residues.

CDR3 DNA sequence: TGTGCCAGCAGACAGGTCCCCATGGGCTACACCTTC. Translation: CASRQVPMGYTF. This chain links TRBV2 with TRBJ1-2, with a tentative D call TRBD1 (5 bases). This CDR3 spans 12 amino acids. Germline loops: CDR1 SNHLY, CDR2 FYNNEI. Between the trimmed V and J ends, which lost 6 bases and 8 bases, there was a span of 13 bases.

The CDR3 here is CASSLWHSIPSGANVLTF. CDR3 coding DNA: TGTGCCAGCAGTTTATGGCACAGCATACCTTCTGGGGCCAACGTCCTGACTTTC. V and J are TRBV28 and TRBJ2-6, with D uncertain. The V and J ends lost 0 bases and 1 base respectively, with 13 bases between them. This CDR3 comprises 18 residues. Germline assignment: CDR1 MDHEN and CDR2 SYDVKM.

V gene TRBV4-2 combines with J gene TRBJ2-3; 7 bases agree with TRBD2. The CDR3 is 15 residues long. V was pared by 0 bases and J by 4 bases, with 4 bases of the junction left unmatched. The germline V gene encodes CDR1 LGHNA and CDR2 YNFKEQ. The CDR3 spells CASSQESGRADTQYF. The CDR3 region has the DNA TGTGCCAGCAGCCAAGAGAGTGGGAGGGCAGATACGCAGTATTTT.

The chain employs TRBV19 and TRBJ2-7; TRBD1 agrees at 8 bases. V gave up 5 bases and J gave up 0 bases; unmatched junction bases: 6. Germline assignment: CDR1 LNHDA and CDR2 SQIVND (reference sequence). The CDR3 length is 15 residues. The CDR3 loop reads CASSPGTGSSYEQYV. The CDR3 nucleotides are TGTGCCAGTAGTCCCGGGACAGGTAGCTCCTACGAGCAGTACGTC.

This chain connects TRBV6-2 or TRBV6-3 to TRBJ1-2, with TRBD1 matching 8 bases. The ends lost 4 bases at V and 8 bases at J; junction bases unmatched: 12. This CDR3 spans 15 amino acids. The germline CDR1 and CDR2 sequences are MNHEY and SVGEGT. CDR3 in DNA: TGTGCCAGCAGTTCCAGGACAGGGTCATTGGAGGGCTACACCTTC. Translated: CASSSRTGSLEGYTF.

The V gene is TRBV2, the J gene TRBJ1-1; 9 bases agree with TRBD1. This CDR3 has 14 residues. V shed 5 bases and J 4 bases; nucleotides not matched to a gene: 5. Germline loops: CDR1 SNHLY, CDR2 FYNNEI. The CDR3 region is CASSTGGAITEAFF. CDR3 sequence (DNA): TGTGCCAGCAGTACAGGGGGCGCGATCACTGAAGCTTTCTTT.

The CDR3 nucleotides read TGTGCCAGCAGGCCAATCCGGGGGTACTTCAACGACGATGAGCAGTTCTTC. Protein sequence: CASRPIRGYFNDDEQFF. The chain recombines TRBV7-9 with TRBJ2-1; D is possibly TRBD2 (6 bases). Looked up from germline, CDR1 is SEHNR and CDR2 is FQNEAQ (reference sequence). Trimming took 6 bases from V and 8 from J, leaving 26 bases between them. This CDR3 region has 17 residues.

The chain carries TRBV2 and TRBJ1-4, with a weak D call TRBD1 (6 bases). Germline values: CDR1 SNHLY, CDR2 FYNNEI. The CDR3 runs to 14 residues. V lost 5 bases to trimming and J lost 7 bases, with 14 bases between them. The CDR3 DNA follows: TGTGCCAGCAGTAAAGACAGGTGGGGTGAAAAACTGTTTTTT. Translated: CASSKDRWGEKLFF.

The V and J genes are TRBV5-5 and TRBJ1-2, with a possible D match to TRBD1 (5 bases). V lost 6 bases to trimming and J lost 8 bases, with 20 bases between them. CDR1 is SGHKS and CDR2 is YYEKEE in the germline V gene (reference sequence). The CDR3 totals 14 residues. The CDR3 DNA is TGTGCCAGCACCCAAAATCGGGGGAAAGTGGGCTACACCTTC. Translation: CASTQNRGKVGYTF.

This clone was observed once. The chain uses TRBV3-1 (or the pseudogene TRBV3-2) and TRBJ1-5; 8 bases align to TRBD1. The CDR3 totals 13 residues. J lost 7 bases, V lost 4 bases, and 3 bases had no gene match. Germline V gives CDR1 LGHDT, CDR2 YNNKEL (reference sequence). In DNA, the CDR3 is TGTGCCAGCAGCCGGACAGGGAGGCAGCCCCAGCATTTT. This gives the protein CASSRTGRQPQHF.

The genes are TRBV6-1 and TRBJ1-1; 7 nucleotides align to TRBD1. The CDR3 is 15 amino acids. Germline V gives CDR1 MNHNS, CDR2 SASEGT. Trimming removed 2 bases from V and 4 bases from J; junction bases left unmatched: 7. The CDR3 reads CASSESGRTGTEAFF. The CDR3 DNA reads TGTGCCAGCAGTGAATCTGGTAGGACAGGCACTGAAGCTTTCTTT.

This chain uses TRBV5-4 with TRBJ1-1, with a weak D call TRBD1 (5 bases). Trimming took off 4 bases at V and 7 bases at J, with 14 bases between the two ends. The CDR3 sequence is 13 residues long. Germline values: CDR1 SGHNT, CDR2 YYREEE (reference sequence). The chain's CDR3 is CASSDTYRSEAFF. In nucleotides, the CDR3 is TGTGCCAGCAGCGACACTTACAGGAGTGAAGCTTTCTTT. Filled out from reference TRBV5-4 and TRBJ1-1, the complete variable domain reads ETGVTQSPTHLIKTRGQQVTLRCSSQSGHNTVSWYQQALGQGPQFIFQYYREEENGRGNFPPRFSGLQFPNYSSELNVNALELDDSALYLCASSDTYRSEAFFGQGTRLTVV.

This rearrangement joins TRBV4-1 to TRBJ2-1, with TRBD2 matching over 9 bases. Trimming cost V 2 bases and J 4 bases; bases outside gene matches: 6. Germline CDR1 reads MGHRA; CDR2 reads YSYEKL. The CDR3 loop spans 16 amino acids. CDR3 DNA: TGCGCCAGCAGCCAACCGGGGACTAGCAGGTACAATGAGCAGTTCTTC. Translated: CASSQPGTSRYNEQFF.

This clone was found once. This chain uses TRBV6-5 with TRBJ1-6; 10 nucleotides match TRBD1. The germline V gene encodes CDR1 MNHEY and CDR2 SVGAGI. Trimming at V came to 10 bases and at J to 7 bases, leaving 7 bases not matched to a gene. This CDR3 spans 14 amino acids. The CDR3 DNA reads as TGTGCCATCAAGACAGGGGGCGTGAATTCACCCCTCCACTTT. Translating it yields CAIKTGGVNSPLHF.

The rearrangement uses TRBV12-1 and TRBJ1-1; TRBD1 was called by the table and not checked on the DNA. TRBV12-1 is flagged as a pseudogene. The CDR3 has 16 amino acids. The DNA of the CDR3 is TGTGCCAGCAGCTTTGGGAAACAGGTGATGAACACTGAAGCTTTCTTT. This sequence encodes CASSFGKQVMNTEAFF.

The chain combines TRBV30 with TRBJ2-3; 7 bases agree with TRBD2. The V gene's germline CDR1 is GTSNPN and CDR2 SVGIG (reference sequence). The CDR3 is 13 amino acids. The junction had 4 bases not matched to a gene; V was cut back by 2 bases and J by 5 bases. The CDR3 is CAWSRVAGDTQYF. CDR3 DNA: TGTGCCTGGAGTAGAGTAGCGGGAGATACGCAGTATTTT. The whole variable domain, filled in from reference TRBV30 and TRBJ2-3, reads SQTIHQWPATLVQPVGSPLSLECTVEGTSNPNLYWYRQAAGRGLQLLFYSVGIGQISSEVPQNLSASRPQDRQFILSSKKLLLSDSGFYLCAWSRVAGDTQYFGPGTRLTVL.

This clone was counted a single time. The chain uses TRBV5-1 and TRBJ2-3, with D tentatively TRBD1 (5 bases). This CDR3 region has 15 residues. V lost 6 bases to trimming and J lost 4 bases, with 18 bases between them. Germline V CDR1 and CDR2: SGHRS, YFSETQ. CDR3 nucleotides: TGCGCCAGCAACCCAGGGTCAGAAGTCGCAGATACGCAGTATTTT. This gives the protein CASNPGSEVADTQYF.

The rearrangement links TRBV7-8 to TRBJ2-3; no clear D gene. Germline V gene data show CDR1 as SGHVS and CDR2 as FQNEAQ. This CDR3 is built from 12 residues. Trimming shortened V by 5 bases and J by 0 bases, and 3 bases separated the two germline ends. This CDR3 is CASSLSTDTQYF. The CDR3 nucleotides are TGTGCCAGCAGCCTAAGCACAGATACGCAGTATTTT.

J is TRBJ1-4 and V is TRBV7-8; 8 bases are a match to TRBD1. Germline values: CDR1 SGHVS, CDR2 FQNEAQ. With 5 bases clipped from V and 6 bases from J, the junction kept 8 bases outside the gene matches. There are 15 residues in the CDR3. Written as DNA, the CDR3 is TGTGCCAGCAGCCCCGACAGGGGTCTTGATGAAAAACTGTTTTTT. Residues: CASSPDRGLDEKLFF.